This TCR beta chain was sequenced during a study of spatial heterogeneity in lung cancer. At the level of the study: From matched bulk RNA-seq came a T cell module score, which showed a strong correlation with TCR transcript counts in tumor regions. Whole-study results and caveats: The number of expanded tumor alpha and beta chains correlated with mutation number.

Deletions cut 5 bases from V and 4 bases from J, with 9 bases between. CDR3 length: 12 amino acids. Per germline, CDR1 SEHNR and CDR2 FQNEAQ (reference sequence). This clonotype was detected a few times. The antigen is not known. Indicated time point: sample taken at primary tumor resection. Researchers sequenced whole RNA taken from tumor, nontumor lung or frozen PBMC without sorting. A unique molecular identifier was attached to every TCR cDNA molecule. TCRdb re-derived calls from the 5' RACE reads in MiXCR, one entry per CDR3 protein. The sample records some 23,000 distinct CDR3 sequences, nearly 6.5% being singletons.

This clonotype was sampled from a male donor with early-stage non-small cell lung cancer. The sample in question was lung tumor tissue, obtained at surgery. The gene calls are TRBV7-9 and TRBJ2-7, with no clear D. The CDR3 sequence: CASSITDYEQYF. The CDR3 DNA reads TGTGCCAGCAGCATCACAGATTACGAGCAGTACTTC.